The T cell receptor (beta chain) under discussion was sequenced for a study of cytomegalovirus exposure and HLA in healthy donors. Across the study: The early release's HLA-typed donors yielded 65 million to 85 million unique TCRs. Study-level findings and limits: TCR beta chain V- and J-gene trimming was linked, in a later analysis, to a missense variant in DCLRE1C. CMV serostatus was the sole immune exposure data available.

Vbeta (60) and Jbeta (13) primers were used in the PCR. Sequenced by immunoSEQ multiplex PCR; TCRdb stores in-frame clones only, minus some. The table records 90,000 to 100,000 clones, about 76% of them present only once. CDR1 is MNHEY and CDR2 is SVGAGI in the germline V gene. Trimming stripped 2 bases from V and 1 base from J, with 8 bases between. The CDR3 is 14 amino acids. Notes on this clone: Its target is unknown.

The chain carries TRBV6-5 and TRBJ1-1, with a weak D call TRBD1 (5 bases). This TCR derives from a woman aged 40 to 49 in good health and CMV-seronegative. Material for sequencing was PBMCs. CDR3 loop: CASSYAGSNTEAFF. As DNA, the CDR3 is TGTGCCAGCAGTTACGCAGGGTCGAACACTGAAGCTTTCTTT.